This TCR beta chain originates from a study of cytomegalovirus exposure and HLA in healthy donors. The PCR employed 60 Vbeta primers together with 13 Jbeta primers. Method: immunoSEQ multiplex PCR; TCRdb's copy keeps in-frame clones and lacks some. Among some 140,000 clones listed, 79% were seen once. Germline lookup yields CDR1 MNHNS and CDR2 SASEGT. The V and J ends lost 2 bases and 4 bases respectively, with 18 bases between them. The CDR3 contains 17 residues. The gene calls are TRBV6-1 and TRBJ1-5, with D uncertain. The clonotype originates from a female donor in good health and CMV-seronegative. Sequences were obtained from PBMCs. The CDR3 region is CASSEPPGRCQNQPQHF. CDR3 nucleotide sequence: TGTGCCAGCAGTGAACCCCCCGGCAGGTGCCAAAATCAGCCCCAGCATTTT.